One and the same sample provided the 18 T cell receptor beta chains below, sequenced in a study of a mutant IDH1 vaccine in newly diagnosed glioma. Their specific antigens are unknown. The method was immunoSEQ multiplex PCR; TCRdb's version includes in-frame clones alone and lacks a portion of them. The table shows 110,000 or so clones, with about nine tenths occurring only once. Sample time point: week 11, during vaccination. The vaccine gave 300 ug of a 20-mer mutant IDH1 peptide subcutaneously per dose. Material: PBMCs, obtained from a glioma patient whose treatment included an IDH1 peptide vaccine. These receptors were obtained from a woman aged 50 to 60 with glioma.

This clone was observed a handful of times. The gene calls are TRBV5-4 and TRBJ2-5; 12 bases fit TRBD2. The CDR3 runs to 15 residues. From germline, CDR1 is SGHNT and CDR2 YYREEE (reference sequence). Trimming took 0 bases from V and 4 from J; bases not matched to a gene: 1. CDR3 nucleotide sequence: TGTGCCAGCAGCTTGGCTAGCGGGAGGGGAGAGACCCAGTACTTC. Translated: CASSLASGRGETQYF.

The J gene is TRBJ2-2, the V gene TRBV4-1, with a weak D call TRBD1 (5 bases). From germline, CDR1 is MGHRA and CDR2 YSYEKL. The CDR3 consists of 16 residues. With 1 base removed from V and 0 bases from J, the gap between germline ends came to 9 bases. The CDR3 region is CASSQGSGTNTGELFF. Here the CDR3 DNA reads TGCGCCAGCAGCCAAGGTTCAGGGACGAACACCGGGGAGCTGTTTTTT.

This sequence joins TRBV2 and TRBJ2-5; 9 bases match TRBD2. The J call may be faulty, since TRBJ2-7 better matches the DNA end. The CDR3 is 15 amino acids. Germline V lookup: CDR1 SNHLY, CDR2 FYNNEI. CDR3 nucleotides: TGTGCCAGCAGCCTTCTAGCGGGAATAAGGTACGAGCAGTACTTC. Translation gives CASSLLAGIRYEQYF.

This clone appeared once. The chain uses TRBV6-5 and TRBJ1-2; D remains ambiguous. Trimming took off 4 bases at V and 4 bases at J, with 10 bases between the two ends. The CDR3 is made up of 13 amino acids. The germline CDR1 and CDR2 sequences are MNHEY and SVGAGI. The CDR3 region is CASSSYDSYGYTF. The CDR3 DNA is TGTGCCAGCAGTTCTTATGACTCCTATGGCTACACCTTC.

This clone was seen once. The junction differs from germline at one of its ends, possibly a read error. The V and J genes are TRBV2 and TRBJ1-2, with D uncertain. The V gene's germline CDR1 is SNHLY and CDR2 FYNNEI. The CDR3 has 13 amino acids. The CDR3 region has the DNA TGTGCCAGCAGGGAAGACGGGAACTATGGCTACACCTTC. Its translation: CASREDGNYGYTF.

The CDR3 DNA reads as TGTGCCACCCGGGGGGACAGATATAACTATGGCTACACCTTC. Translation gives CATRGDRYNYGYTF. The chain joins TRBV28 to TRBJ1-2, with TRBD1 identical over 7 bases. The CDR3 is made up of 14 amino acids. V lost 10 bases and J lost 1; bases outside the gene matches: 9. Germline V gene sequence: CDR1 MDHEN, CDR2 SYDVKM.

V gene TRBV25-1 combines with J gene TRBJ2-7; maybe TRBD1 (5 bases). The ends were cut back, 6 bases at V and 0 bases at J, with 15 bases in the middle. Germline V gene sequence: CDR1 MGHDK, CDR2 SYGVNS. This CDR3 comprises 15 residues. In nucleotides, the CDR3 is TGTGCCAGCAGCGCCACAGGACCTTACTCCTACGAGCAGTACTTC. This sequence encodes CASSATGPYSYEQYF.

The chain is built from TRBV10-1 and TRBJ2-3; 13 nucleotides agree with TRBD2. Germline V gene data show CDR1 as WNHNN and CDR2 as SYGVQD (reference sequence). This CDR3 has 16 amino acids. J was trimmed by 2 bases and V by 4 bases; bases with no gene match: 3. The CDR3 sequence: CASSGGLAGTTDTQYF. DNA of the CDR3: TGCGCCAGCAGTGGGGGACTAGCGGGAACCACAGATACGCAGTATTTT.

The V and J genes are TRBV11-2 and TRBJ2-7; possible D gene TRBD1, 6 bases. Germline V gene data show CDR1 as SGHAT and CDR2 as FQNNGV. The CDR3 consists of 14 residues. Deletions cut 5 bases from V and 1 base from J, with 12 bases between. The CDR3, as DNA: TGTGCCAGCAGCCACTGGACAGATTCCTACGAGCAGTACTTC. This sequence encodes CASSHWTDSYEQYF.

The gene calls are TRBV15 and TRBJ2-1; 7 positions agree with TRBD2. Trimming took 5 bases from V and 0 from J; bases not matched to a gene: 10. The CDR3 has 17 amino acids. Germline CDR1 and CDR2: LNHNV and YYDKDF (reference sequence). The CDR3 nucleotides are TGTGCCACCAGCGGGCCCCCTGGCGGGAGCTCCTACAATGAGCAGTTCTTC. Amino acids: CATSGPPGGSSYNEQFF.

Note on this clone: This same CDR3 is encoded by further DNA sequences in the sample. The genes are TRBV6-5 and TRBJ2-2; 7 bases line up with TRBD1. The CDR3 spans 14 residues. From germline, CDR1 is MNHEY and CDR2 SVGAGI. V gave up 5 bases and J gave up 1 base; unmatched junction bases: 1. The CDR3 sequence: CASSRTGNTGELFF. The CDR3 bases are TGTGCCAGCAGTCGGACAGGGAACACCGGGGAGCTGTTTTTT.

This chain links TRBV12-2 with TRBJ2-5; the D call in the table, TRBD2, was not verified against the DNA. TRBV12-2 counts as a pseudogene. The CDR3 has 16 amino acids. This CDR3 is CASRREGPEPQETQYF. In nucleotides, the CDR3 is TGTGCAAGTCGCCGGGAGGGCCCAGAACCACAAGAGACCCAGTACTTC.

About this clone itself: This same CDR3 is encoded by further DNA sequences in the sample. The chain links TRBV19 to TRBJ2-1; D gene unclear. The CDR3 has 15 residues. CDR1 LNHDA and CDR2 SQIVND come from the germline V gene (reference sequence). Trimming took 1 base from V and 5 from J, leaving 12 bases between them. The CDR3 loop reads CASSIGGRAHNEQFF. In DNA form, the CDR3 reads TGTGCCAGTAGTATAGGTGGTCGTGCCCACAATGAGCAGTTCTTC.

The gene calls are TRBV2 and TRBJ2-1; 14 bases map to TRBD2. The CDR3 has 17 amino acids. The V segment lost 3 bases and the J segment 8 bases; nucleotides outside the gene matches: 9. Germline assignment: CDR1 SNHLY and CDR2 FYNNEI. Here the CDR3 reads CASSELGLAGVGDEQFF. The CDR3 DNA reads as TGTGCCAGCAGTGAGTTGGGACTAGCGGGAGTCGGTGATGAGCAGTTCTTC.

This chain joins TRBV29-1 and TRBJ2-5; D uncertain. The CDR3 spans 12 residues. V was cut by 5 bases and J by 5 bases, with 12 bases left in between. Germline lookup yields CDR1 SQVTM and CDR2 ANQGSEA. The CDR3 DNA sequence: TGCAGCGTTAGGTTCCCCGCGGAGACCCAGTACTTC. It is translated as CSVRFPAETQYF.

The chain couples TRBV4-1 to TRBJ2-1, with 12 nucleotides matching TRBD2. The junction had 19 bases not matched to a gene; V was cut back by 6 bases and J by 4 bases. The CDR3 is 20 residues long. Germline CDR1 is MGHRA and CDR2 is YSYEKL. The CDR3: CASSQRGFSSGRGSYNEQFF. As DNA, the CDR3 is TGCGCCAGCAGTCAGAGGGGGTTCTCTAGCGGGAGGGGCTCTTACAATGAGCAGTTCTTC.

The table lists this clone with a count of one. CDR3 loop: CSGGTGTGISEQYF. As DNA, the CDR3 is TGCAGCGGAGGTACCGGGACAGGGATCTCCGAGCAGTACTTC. The chain uses TRBV29-1 and TRBJ2-7; 9 bases map to TRBD1. The CDR3 runs 14 residues. The V and J ends lost 7 bases and 6 bases, in that order; junction bases with no gene match: 13. Germline V gene lookup returns CDR1 SQVTM and CDR2 ANQGSEA.

This CDR3 is CASSLSGINQPQHF. As DNA, the CDR3 is TGTGCCAGCAGCTTGTCAGGGATCAATCAGCCCCAGCATTTT. The chain combines TRBV11-2 with TRBJ1-5; a weak D match, TRBD1 (5 bases). V was pared by 3 bases and J by 3 bases, with 9 bases between. The germline gives CDR1 SGHAT, CDR2 FQNNGV. The CDR3 consists of 14 residues. Based on the CDR3 plus reference TRBV11-2 and TRBJ1-5, the full variable domain is EAGVAQSPRYKIIEKRQSVAFWCNPISGHATLYWYQQILGQGPKLLIQFQNNGVVDDSQLPKDRFSAERLKGVDSTLKIQPAKLEDSAVYLCASSLSGINQPQHFGDGTRLSIL.